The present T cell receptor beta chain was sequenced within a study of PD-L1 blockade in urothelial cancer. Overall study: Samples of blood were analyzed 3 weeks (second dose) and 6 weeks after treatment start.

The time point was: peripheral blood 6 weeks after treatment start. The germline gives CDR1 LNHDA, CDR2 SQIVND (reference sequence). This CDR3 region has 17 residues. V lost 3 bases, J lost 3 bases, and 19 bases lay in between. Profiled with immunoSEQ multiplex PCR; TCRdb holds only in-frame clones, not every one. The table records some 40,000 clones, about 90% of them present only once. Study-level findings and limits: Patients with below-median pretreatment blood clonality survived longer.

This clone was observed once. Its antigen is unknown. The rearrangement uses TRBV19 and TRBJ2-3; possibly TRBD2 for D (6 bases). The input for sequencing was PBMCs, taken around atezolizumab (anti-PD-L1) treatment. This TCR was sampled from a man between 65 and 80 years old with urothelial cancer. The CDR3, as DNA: TGTGCCAGTAGTATTTCACCCGGGCTCGGGGGTACAGATACGCAGTATTTT. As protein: CASSISPGLGGTDTQYF.